Following are 30 T cell receptor beta chains from one sample sequenced in a study of blood T cell repertoires in COVID-19. The method was immunoSEQ multiplex PCR; TCRdb's version includes in-frame clones alone and lacks a portion of them. This table has 150,000 to 200,000 clones, 88% appearing once. The material sequenced was peripheral blood. The receptor source for this set is a man in his forties or fifties who had recovered from COVID-19.

The chain uses TRBV27 and TRBJ1-4; 9 nucleotides line up with TRBD1. Trimming removed 6 bases from V and 8 bases from J; junction bases left unmatched: 7. There are 14 residues in the CDR3. Germline CDR1 reads MNHEY; CDR2 reads SMNVEV (reference sequence). The CDR3 loop reads CASSTRQGGEKLFF. Written as DNA, the CDR3 is TGTGCCAGCAGCACCAGACAGGGGGGAGAAAAACTGTTTTTT.

The chain couples TRBV19 to TRBJ2-7; D might be TRBD2 (6 bases). The CDR3 consists of 14 residues. V gave up 0 bases and J gave up 6 bases, with 12 bases separating them. CDR1 and CDR2 (germline): LNHDA, SQIVND (reference sequence). Here the CDR3 DNA reads TGTGCCAGTAGTATAGACGGCGTCGGGGGCGAGCAGTACTTC. This codes for CASSIDGVGGEQYF.

The chain recombines TRBV24-1 with TRBJ2-7; a possible D gene is TRBD1 (6 bases). Germline V gives CDR1 KGHDR, CDR2 SFDVKD. V was shortened by 5 bases and J by 5 bases, with 15 bases between the two germline ends. The CDR3 is 14 amino acids. CDR3 DNA: TGTGCCACCAGTGCGGCAGGGGTAAGCCACGAGCAGTACTTC. Protein sequence: CATSAAGVSHEQYF.

This rearrangement joins TRBV2 to TRBJ2-1; 10 nucleotides match TRBD2. This CDR3 spans 17 amino acids. Trimming took 6 bases from V and 6 from J; bases not matched to a gene: 14. CDR1 is SNHLY, CDR2 FYNNEI, per germline. The CDR3 nucleotides read TGTGCCAGCAGCCCTGATGGAGCGGGAGGGCGGCCCAATGAGCAGTTCTTC. It encodes CASSPDGAGGRPNEQFF.

The CDR3 reads CASSSLDRPSNQPQHF. In DNA, the CDR3 is TGTGCCAGCAGTTCCTTGGACAGACCTAGCAATCAGCCCCAGCATTTT. The V call is TRBV28, the J call TRBJ1-5; the D gene is possibly TRBD1 (6 bases). CDR3 length: 16 amino acids. Germline V lookup: CDR1 MDHEN, CDR2 SYDVKM. Trimming took off 4 bases at V and 0 bases at J, with 13 bases between the two ends. Variable domain in full (rest from reference TRBV28 and TRBJ1-5): DVKVTQSSRYLVKRTGEKVFLECVQDMDHENMFWYRQDPGLGLRLIYFSYDVKMKEKGDIPEGYSVSREKKERFSLILESASTNQTSMYLCASSSLDRPSNQPQHFGDGTRLSIL.

The rearrangement joins TRBV19 to TRBJ1-1; D unresolved. V was trimmed by 6 bases and J by 1 base, leaving 12 bases between them. CDR1 is LNHDA and CDR2 is SQIVND in the germline V gene (reference sequence). The CDR3 spans 14 residues. CDR3 in amino acids: CASRSSGGNTEAFF. CDR3 in DNA: TGTGCCAGTAGGTCCTCAGGAGGGAACACTGAAGCTTTCTTT.

This clone was seen more than once but under ten times. The chain recombines TRBV2 with TRBJ2-1; 13 nucleotides agree with TRBD2. Germline trimming cut 8 bases from V and 8 bases from J; bases unmatched to any gene: 3. This CDR3 spans 13 amino acids. Germline CDR1 SNHLY, CDR2 FYNNEI. CDR3 amino acids: CASEGTSGDEQFF. Written as DNA, the CDR3 is TGTGCCAGCGAGGGGACTAGCGGGGATGAGCAGTTCTTC.

The genes are TRBV6-4 and TRBJ2-3, with D tentatively TRBD2 (5 bases). The V and J ends lost 0 bases and 0 bases respectively, with 10 bases between them. Germline-derived CDR1 and CDR2 are MRHNA and SNTAGT. This CDR3 has 16 amino acids. CDR3 nucleotides: TGTGCCAGCAGTGACTCCGCGGGTTCTAGCACAGATACGCAGTATTTT. Translation gives CASSDSAGSSTDTQYF.

The chain has TRBV14 and TRBJ1-2; TRBD1 might be the D (6 bases). The CDR3 runs to 15 residues. Germline CDR1 reads SGHDN; CDR2 reads FVKESK. Trimming took 1 base from V and 4 from J, leaving 13 bases between them. The CDR3 region is CASSQAVTGLYGYTF. As DNA, the CDR3 is TGTGCCAGCAGCCAAGCCGTGACAGGCCTCTATGGCTACACCTTC.

CDR3 protein: CASSYSTGGLAYEQYF. The CDR3 DNA sequence: TGTGCCAGCAGTTACTCGACAGGGGGCCTAGCCTACGAGCAGTACTTC. This sequence joins TRBV6-2 or TRBV6-3 and TRBJ2-7; 10 bases match TRBD1. Germline V CDR1 and CDR2: MNHEY, SVGEGT. The V gene end was trimmed by 0 bases and the J gene end by 2 bases; junction bases not matched to a gene: 4. The CDR3 is made up of 16 amino acids.

This chain connects TRBV7-2 to TRBJ2-1; unclear D gene. Per germline, CDR1 SGHTA and CDR2 FQGNSA. V shed 1 base and J shed 8 bases, with 12 bases lying between them. This CDR3 contains 14 residues. For the CDR3, the DNA is TGTGCCAGCAGCTTAGTGGTGGGTCAGGATGAGCAGTTCTTC. This sequence encodes CASSLVVGQDEQFF.

V gene TRBV19 combines with J gene TRBJ2-3; 12 nucleotides align to TRBD2. The CDR3 is 14 amino acids. Germline CDR1 LNHDA, CDR2 SQIVND (reference sequence). J was trimmed by 6 bases and V by 4 bases; bases with no gene match: 2. The CDR3 protein is CASSRTSGMDTQYF. The CDR3 nucleotides are TGTGCCAGTAGTAGGACTAGCGGGATGGATACGCAGTATTTT.

CDR3 sequence (DNA): TGCGCCAGCAGCGAATCACAGGGGGCCGGCGGCTACACCTTC. It specifies CASSESQGAGGYTF. The chain has TRBV5-1 and TRBJ1-2; 9 bases agree with TRBD1. CDR3 length equals 14 residues. After removal of 4 bases from V and 8 bases from J, the junction contained 9 bases not matched to a gene. CDR1 is SGHRS, CDR2 YFSETQ, per germline. The variable domain in full, completed from reference TRBV5-1 and TRBJ1-2, reads KAGVTQTPRYLIKTRGQQVTLSCSPISGHRSVSWYQQTPGQGLQFLFEYFSETQRNKGNFPGRFSGRQFSNSRSEMNVSTLELGDSALYLCASSESQGAGGYTFGSGTRLTVV.

The chain links TRBV11-3 to TRBJ2-5; TRBD1 matches 9 bases. After removal of 3 bases from V and 4 bases from J, the junction contained 3 bases not matched to a gene. The germline gives CDR1 SGHNT, CDR2 YENEEA. The CDR3 has 14 amino acids. CDR3 amino acids: CASSLGQGGETQYF. CDR3 DNA sequence: TGTGCCAGCAGCTTGGGACAGGGCGGAGAGACCCAGTACTTC.

The rearrangement joins TRBV9 to TRBJ1-2, with TRBD1 matching 10 bases. CDR3 length equals 14 residues. Losses at the gene ends were 3 bases for V and 8 bases for J; bases not matched to a gene: 7. Germline V gene data show CDR1 as SGDLS and CDR2 as YYNGEE. The CDR3 nucleotides read TGTGCCAGCAGCGGATACGGGACAGGGGAGGGCTACACCTTC. It specifies CASSGYGTGEGYTF. Drawing the rest from reference TRBV9 and TRBJ1-2, the complete variable domain is DSGVTQTPKHLITATGQRVTLRCSPRSGDLSVYWYQQSLDQGLQFLIQYYNGEERAKGNILERFSAQQFPDLHSELNLSSLELGDSALYFCASSGYGTGEGYTFGSGTRLTVV.

In this sample, this clone turned up a few times. This chain links TRBV4-1 with TRBJ2-7; D not certain. CDR1 and CDR2 from the germline V gene are MGHRA and YSYEKL. V shed 2 bases and J shed 1 base, with 12 bases lying between them. This CDR3 is 15 amino acids long. The CDR3 nucleotides are TGCGCCAGCAGCCAAAGCCGCGGCGCTTCCTACGAGCAGTACTTC. Amino acids: CASSQSRGASYEQYF.

The chain recombines TRBV2 with TRBJ2-7; 7 bases are shared with TRBD2. The V gene's germline CDR1 is SNHLY and CDR2 FYNNEI. The CDR3 contains 14 residues. J lost 3 bases, V lost 6 bases, and 8 bases had no gene match. CDR3 amino acids: CASRRGEFDYEQYF. For the CDR3, the DNA is TGTGCCAGCAGACGGGGGGAATTTGACTACGAGCAGTACTTC.

This clone was seen only a few times. The V call is TRBV6-5, the J call TRBJ1-5; D unresolved. Germline loops: CDR1 MNHEY, CDR2 SVGAGI. The CDR3 extends over 14 amino acids. V lost 2 bases and J lost 2, with 7 bases in between. Here the CDR3 DNA reads TGTGCCAGCAGTTACACCCCAGGCAATCAGCCCCAGCATTTT. It is translated as CASSYTPGNQPQHF.

The chain couples TRBV28 to TRBJ1-2; no firm D call. Germline assignment: CDR1 MDHEN and CDR2 SYDVKM. The CDR3 sequence is 14 residues long. V was pared by 7 bases and J by 4 bases, with 16 bases between. CDR3 region: CASTNDRRGYGYTF. The DNA of the CDR3 is TGTGCCAGCACCAATGATCGGAGAGGCTATGGCTACACCTTC.

This chain joins TRBV7-2 and TRBJ2-3; D perhaps matches TRBD2 (6 bases). The CDR3 consists of 15 residues. From germline, CDR1 is SGHTA and CDR2 FQGNSA. Between the trimmed V and J ends, which lost 5 bases and 6 bases, there was a span of 18 bases. The CDR3 region is CASSGRDSQGDTQYF. The CDR3, as DNA: TGTGCCAGCAGCGGCCGGGACTCCCAAGGCGATACGCAGTATTTT.

The V gene is TRBV4-1, the J gene TRBJ2-7; the D gene is possibly TRBD1 (5 bases). Germline values: CDR1 MGHRA, CDR2 YSYEKL. V gave up 4 bases and J gave up 4 bases, with 17 bases separating them. This CDR3 has 15 residues. The chain's CDR3 is CASSPLQGDGYEQYF. CDR3 DNA: TGCGCCAGCAGCCCTTTGCAGGGTGACGGGTACGAGCAGTACTTC.

V gene TRBV5-8 combines with J gene TRBJ1-2, with a weak D call TRBD1 (6 bases). Trimming shortened V by 5 bases and J by 3 bases, and 17 bases separated the two germline ends. CDR1 SGHTS and CDR2 YDEGEE come from the germline V gene. The CDR3 has 15 residues. This CDR3 reads CASRSSRTADYGYTF. DNA for the CDR3: TGTGCCAGCAGATCCTCCAGGACAGCAGACTATGGCTACACCTTC.

V and J are TRBV5-4 and TRBJ2-5, with 8 bases identical to TRBD2. Per the germline V gene, CDR1 is SGHNT and CDR2 is YYREEE (reference sequence). This CDR3 is 14 amino acids long. J lost 1 base, V lost 4 bases, and 3 bases had no gene match. CDR3 DNA sequence: TGTGCCAGCAGCATTGGGACTAGCCAAGAGACCCAGTACTTC. Its protein is CASSIGTSQETQYF.

V usage is TRBV5-6 and J usage is TRBJ1-2; 9 nucleotides align to TRBD1. V trimming: 4 bases; J trimming: 2 bases; junction bases outside the gene matches: 6. Germline CDR1 SGHDT, CDR2 YYEEEE. CDR3 length: 15 amino acids. The CDR3 here is CASSPRTGANYGYTF. The CDR3 DNA sequence: TGTGCCAGCAGCCCGCGGACAGGGGCAAACTATGGCTACACCTTC.

The genes are TRBV18 and TRBJ2-2, with 9 bases fitting TRBD2. CDR3 size: 16 residues. Germline CDR1 is KGHSH and CDR2 is LQKENI. V dropped 3 bases and J dropped 0; count of bases not matched to a gene: 2. DNA for the CDR3: TGTGCCAGCTCACCGGCGGGGGGGACGAACACCGGGGAGCTGTTTTTT. Protein sequence: CASSPAGGTNTGELFF.

J is TRBJ2-3 and V is TRBV11-1; possibly TRBD2 for D (6 bases). This CDR3 has 16 residues. Germline V gene data show CDR1 as SGHAT and CDR2 as FQDESV (reference sequence). Deletions cut 5 bases from V and 1 base from J, with 16 bases between. The CDR3 spells CASSQPEQRGTDTQYF. CDR3 coding DNA: TGTGCCAGCAGCCAACCCGAGCAGCGGGGCACAGATACGCAGTATTTT.

The chain couples TRBV7-8 to TRBJ1-6, with no clear D. Trimming removed 7 bases from V and 0 bases from J, with 10 bases in between. The CDR3 spans 15 residues. The V gene's germline CDR1 is SGHVS and CDR2 FQNEAQ. This chain's CDR3 is CASIRGSSYNSPLHF. Here the CDR3 DNA reads TGTGCCAGCATACGAGGTAGCTCCTATAATTCACCCCTCCACTTT.

This chain links TRBV5-6 with TRBJ2-5; 8 bases match TRBD2. CDR3 length equals 16 residues. J was trimmed by 1 base and V by 0 bases; bases with no gene match: 5. Germline CDR1 SGHDT, CDR2 YYEEEE. CDR3 loop: CASSLVSGGLQETQYF. In nucleotides, the CDR3 is TGTGCCAGCAGCTTGGTAAGCGGGGGCCTCCAAGAGACCCAGTACTTC.

The rearrangement joins TRBV5-4 to TRBJ2-3, with 9 positions matching TRBD2. V lost 0 bases to trimming and J lost 0 bases; unmatched junction nucleotides: 5. CDR1 is SGHNT, CDR2 YYREEE, per germline (reference sequence). The length of the CDR3 is 17 residues. The CDR3 DNA reads TGTGCCAGCAGCTTGGGGCTAGCGGGGCCTAGCACAGATACGCAGTATTTT. It is translated as CASSLGLAGPSTDTQYF.

This rearrangement joins TRBV19 to TRBJ2-1; 15 nucleotides align to TRBD2. V gave up 5 bases and J gave up 3 bases; unmatched junction bases: 5. The CDR3 spans 17 residues. Germline V CDR1 and CDR2: LNHDA, SQIVND (reference sequence). CDR3 sequence reads: CASSPGLAGGYYNEQFF. DNA for the CDR3: TGTGCCAGTAGTCCCGGACTAGCGGGAGGGTACTACAATGAGCAGTTCTTC. Based on the CDR3 plus reference TRBV19 and TRBJ2-1, the full variable domain is DGGITQSPKYLFRKEGQNVTLSCEQNLNHDAMYWYRQDPGQGLRLIYYSQIVNDFQKGDIAEGYSVSREKKESFPLTVTSAQKNPTAFYLCASSPGLAGGYYNEQFFGPGTRLTVL.